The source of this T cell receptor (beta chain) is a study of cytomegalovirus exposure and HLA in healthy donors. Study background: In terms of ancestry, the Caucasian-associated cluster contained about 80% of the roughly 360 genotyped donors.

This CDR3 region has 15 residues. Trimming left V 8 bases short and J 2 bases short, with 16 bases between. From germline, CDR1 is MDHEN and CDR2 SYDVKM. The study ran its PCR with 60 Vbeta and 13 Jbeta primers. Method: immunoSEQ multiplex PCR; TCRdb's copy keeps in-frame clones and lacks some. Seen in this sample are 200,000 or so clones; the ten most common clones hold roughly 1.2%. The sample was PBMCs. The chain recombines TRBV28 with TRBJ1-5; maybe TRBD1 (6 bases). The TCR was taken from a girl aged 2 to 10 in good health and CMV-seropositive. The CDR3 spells CASLTGQYGNQPQHF. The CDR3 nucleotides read TGTGCCAGCCTTACAGGGCAATACGGCAATCAGCCCCAGCATTTT.